This T cell receptor beta chain is from a study of T cell responses to AZD1222 COVID-19 vaccine. Study information: Investigators merged groups given second doses at roughly 4 or roughly 12 weeks. General study points: Baseline serostatus was positive in only a handful of AZD1222 recipients. Spike-wide vaccine-associated CD4 TCRs dominated at 160-218 and 743-854. Donors were largely white British and mainly female; clonal diversity was possibly underestimated.

CDR3 size: 16 residues. Trimming removed 0 bases from V and 5 bases from J, with 16 bases in between. CDR1 and CDR2 from the germline V gene are SGHAT and FQNNGV. Libraries were prepared by immunoSEQ multiplex PCR; TCRdb keeps only in-frame clonotypes and omits some of them. The data show just over 150,000 clones, over 75% seen once. A note on this clone: Its antigen is undetermined.

The sample in question was peripheral blood, obtained on day 0 of AZD1222 vaccination. The chain is built from TRBV11-2 and TRBJ2-5; TRBD1 or TRBD2 may be the D gene (5 bases each). This TCR came from an adult in good health. CDR3 sequence reads: CASSLEGTPPEETQYF. The CDR3 DNA follows: TGTGCCAGCAGCTTAGAAGGGACCCCCCCAGAGGAGACCCAGTACTTC.